Shown below are 14 T cell receptor beta chains from a single sample sequenced in a study of blood T cells in healthy people across ages. The authors ran a second PCR of roughly 7 to 11 cycles using a sample-barcoded 5' primer and a J-beta primer mix. TCRdb passed the 5' RACE reads through MiXCR, listing each CDR3 protein once. The sample includes around 780,000 distinct CDR3 sequences, 20% to 30% of them seen just once. The data also belong to a second study, concerning T cells of mothers and their children.

Specimen: blood. The receptors were gathered from a boy younger than 18 in good health.

Only a few counts were recorded for this clonotype. V usage is TRBV11-2 and J usage is TRBJ2-5, with 13 bases fitting TRBD2. The ends lost 5 bases at V and 7 bases at J; junction bases unmatched: 19. From germline, CDR1 is SGHAT and CDR2 FQNNGV. The CDR3 is 19 residues long. DNA for the CDR3: TGTGCCAGCAGCCCCACTATGGGACTAGCGGGGTTCATAAGGGGGACCCAGTACTTC. As protein: CASSPTMGLAGFIRGTQYF.

This chain's CDR3 is CASSSRGWRAVGNQYF. For the CDR3, the DNA is TGTGCCAGCAGCTCCCGGGGATGGAGGGCTGTGGGGAACCAGTACTTC. This rearrangement joins TRBV28 to TRBJ2-5; TRBD2 is a possible D gene (6 bases). This CDR3 is 16 amino acids long. Germline loops: CDR1 MDHEN, CDR2 SYDVKM. Trimming took 6 bases from V and 10 from J, leaving 27 bases between them.

The rearrangement joins TRBV7-3 to TRBJ2-1, with 11 bases that match TRBD1. Germline V gene lookup returns CDR1 SGHTA and CDR2 FQGTGA. J was trimmed by 5 bases and V by 5 bases; bases with no gene match: 8. The CDR3 sequence is 16 residues long. The CDR3 sequence is CASSKTGTGGDNEQFF. CDR3 coding DNA: TGTGCCAGCAGCAAAACCGGGACAGGGGGAGACAATGAGCAGTTCTTC.

This clonotype turned up a few times. The chain employs TRBV7-8 and TRBJ1-6; D remains ambiguous. The CDR3 runs to 11 residues. The V gene lost 5 bases and the J gene lost 8 bases, with 4 bases spanning the gap. Looked up from germline, CDR1 is SGHVS and CDR2 is FQNEAQ. The CDR3 is CASSRDSPLHF. The CDR3, as DNA: TGTGCCAGCAGCCGGGATTCACCCCTCCACTTT. Combining the CDR3 with reference TRBV7-8 and TRBJ1-6 gives the whole variable domain GAGVSQSPRYKVAKRGQDVALRCDPISGHVSLFWYQQALGQGPEFLTYFQNEAQLDKSGLPSDRFFAERPEGSVSTLKIQRTQQEDSAVYLCASSRDSPLHFGNGTRLTVT.

This clonotype was seen a few times. The DNA of the CDR3 is TGTGCCAGCAGCTTAGCCCCCATGGCGGGGACTAATGAAAAACTGTTTTTT. Its protein product is CASSLAPMAGTNEKLFF. V is TRBV11-2 and J is TRBJ1-4; unclear D gene. The CDR3 covers 17 residues. The germline V gene encodes CDR1 SGHAT and CDR2 FQNNGV. Trimming cost V 1 base and J 2 bases, with 14 bases left between them.

This clonotype appeared a few times. J is TRBJ1-5 and V is TRBV9; no reliable D call. This CDR3 comprises 14 residues. Trimming took 4 bases from V and 4 from J, leaving 12 bases between them. CDR1 and CDR2 (germline): SGDLS, YYNGEE. The CDR3: CASSPRADNQPQHF. The DNA for the CDR3 is TGTGCCAGCAGCCCTAGAGCGGATAATCAGCCCCAGCATTTT.

The chain is built from TRBV12-3 or TRBV12-4 and TRBJ2-7, with 9 bases aligning to TRBD1. The CDR3 totals 14 residues. V gave up 5 bases and J gave up 2 bases; unmatched junction bases: 4. CDR3 amino acids: CASSRGQGTYEQYF. CDR3 nucleotides: TGTGCCAGCAGTCGGGGACAGGGAACCTACGAGCAGTACTTC.

This sequence joins TRBV4-1 and TRBJ1-4; weak D call: TRBD1 (6 bases). Germline lookup yields CDR1 MGHRA and CDR2 YSYEKL. V lost 0 bases, J lost 6 bases, and 11 bases lay in between. The CDR3 loop spans 15 amino acids. In DNA, the CDR3 is TGCGCCAGCAGCCAAGATAGGGACAAGTATGAAAAACTGTTTTTT. Translating it yields CASSQDRDKYEKLFF.

The table lists this clonotype with a few counts. J is TRBJ2-3 and V is TRBV20-1, with D possibly being TRBD1 (6 bases). V lost 1 base to trimming and J lost 1 base, with 15 bases between them. This CDR3 is 16 amino acids long. Germline values: CDR1 DFQATT, CDR2 SNEGSKA (reference sequence). CDR3 sequence: CSARGAGVGGTDTQYF. Written as DNA, the CDR3 is TGCAGTGCTAGAGGTGCAGGGGTAGGTGGCACAGATACGCAGTATTTT.

The gene calls are TRBV14 and TRBJ2-1, with 7 positions matching TRBD1. This CDR3 has 14 amino acids. The J segment lost 6 bases and the V segment lost 3 bases, leaving 5 bases of the junction unmatched. Germline assignment: CDR1 SGHDN and CDR2 FVKESK. The CDR3, as DNA: TGTGCCAGCAGCCACCAGGGGGTCGGCAATGAGCAGTTCTTC. Amino acids: CASSHQGVGNEQFF.

The rearrangement uses TRBV6-1 and TRBJ1-2, with D perhaps matching TRBD1 (6 bases). From germline, CDR1 is MNHNS and CDR2 SASEGT. This CDR3 is 15 amino acids long. V lost 0 bases and J lost 2, with 10 bases in between. The CDR3 nucleotides read TGTGCCAGCAGTGAAGCGCGGGGGGGCAACTATGGCTACACCTTC. Amino acids: CASSEARGGNYGYTF.

The CDR3 DNA reads TGTGCCAGCAGGTCCCAGGTCGTCCCTGGAAACACCATATATTTT. Encoded protein: CASRSQVVPGNTIYF. The V gene is TRBV2, the J gene TRBJ1-3; no firm D call. CDR3 length: 15 residues. Trimming removed 6 bases at V and 2 bases at J, with 14 bases between. Per germline, CDR1 SNHLY and CDR2 FYNNEI.

Concerning this clonotype itself: Germline and junction disagree at one end, which may indicate a read error. The chain employs TRBV3-1 and TRBJ2-5; tentatively, D is TRBD2 (5 bases). Germline values: CDR1 LGHDT, CDR2 YNNKEL (reference sequence). The CDR3 runs 16 residues. The CDR3 here is CASSPPRGRTQETQYF. The CDR3 coding sequence is TGCGCCAGCAGCCCCCCGCGCGGGCGAACCCAAGAGACCCAGTACTTC.

The V gene is TRBV30, the J gene TRBJ2-7, with D perhaps TRBD1 or TRBD2 (5 bases each). Trimming took off 3 bases at V and 7 bases at J, with 19 bases between the two ends. Germline V CDR1 and CDR2: GTSNPN, SVGIG (reference sequence). The CDR3 length is 14 residues. The CDR3 is CAWRRGFGSEEQYF. CDR3 coding DNA: TGTGCCTGGAGGAGGGGCTTTGGGAGCGAAGAGCAGTACTTC.